One sample yielded the 17 T cell receptor beta chains listed below, sequenced in a study of T-cell reconstitution after alpha-beta-depleted transplantation in children. Unique molecular identifiers were incorporated during preparation of the TCRbeta library. One entry per CDR3 protein, called by TCRdb with MiXCR from the PCR reads. The sample contains about 70,000 distinct CDR3 sequences, 9.5% to 13% of which appear only once. Sequencing used PBMCs, obtained before TCRalphabeta/CD19-depleted stem cell transplant. Receptors were obtained from a boy aged 5-17 years with acute myeloid leukemia, due to receive a stem cell transplant.

This clonotype was detected ten times or more. The chain is built from TRBV20-1 and TRBJ2-7, with D perhaps given as TRBD1 or TRBD2 (5 bases each). CDR1 is DFQATT, CDR2 SNEGSKA, per germline (reference sequence). CDR3 size: 14 residues. The V end lost 4 bases, the J end lost 4 bases, and 17 bases lay between the germline ends. CDR3 in DNA: TGCAGTGCTACCTCGGGGCAGAAACCATACGAGCAGTACTTC. Its protein product is CSATSGQKPYEQYF.

Many counts were recorded for this clonotype. The V gene is TRBV29-1, the J gene TRBJ2-1, with TRBD2 matching over 10 bases. Germline loops: CDR1 SQVTM, CDR2 ANQGSEA. With V trimmed by 3 bases and J by 2 bases, 10 bases remained unmatched. This CDR3 contains 17 residues. The CDR3 loop is CSVEGGAGLATYNEQFF. CDR3 nucleotides: TGCAGCGTTGAGGGGGGAGCGGGACTAGCGACCTACAATGAGCAGTTCTTC.

This clonotype showed up many times. This chain uses TRBV2 with TRBJ2-2; TRBD2 matches at 7 bases. This CDR3 spans 14 amino acids. Trimming took 7 bases from V and 5 from J; bases not matched to a gene: 7. Germline CDR1 and CDR2: SNHLY and FYNNEI. The CDR3 protein is CASKGGRRTGELFF. CDR3 sequence (DNA): TGTGCCAGCAAGGGCGGGAGAAGGACCGGGGAGCTGTTTTTT.

This clonotype came up many times. V usage is TRBV7-2 and J usage is TRBJ2-1; TRBD2 matches at 8 bases. CDR3 length: 15 amino acids. The germline gives CDR1 SGHTA, CDR2 FQGNSA. J lost 3 bases, V lost 8 bases, and 9 bases had no gene match. The CDR3 nucleotides are TGTGCCAGCTCCCCAGCGGGAGTGTTCTACAATGAGCAGTTCTTC. As protein: CASSPAGVFYNEQFF.

The CDR3 region has the DNA TGTGCCAGCAGCTTAGAGCGGGGGGGGGAGACCCAGTACTTC. Its protein is CASSLERGGETQYF. This chain uses TRBV11-2 with TRBJ2-5, with TRBD2 identical over 9 bases. This CDR3 contains 14 residues. V lost 0 bases, J lost 5 bases, and 1 base stayed unmatched. CDR1 SGHAT and CDR2 FQNNGV come from the germline V gene.

This clonotype has at least ten counts. The J gene is TRBJ2-3, the V gene TRBV5-1; 7 nucleotides match TRBD2. CDR3 length: 15 amino acids. From germline, CDR1 is SGHRS and CDR2 YFSETQ. Germline trimming cut 7 bases from V and 2 bases from J; bases unmatched to any gene: 10. DNA for the CDR3: TGCGCCAGCGAGGTTGGAGCGGGGATCACAGATACGCAGTATTTT. It is translated as CASEVGAGITDTQYF.

This clonotype was observed at least ten times. The chain uses TRBV12-3 or TRBV12-4 and TRBJ2-5; D may correspond to TRBD1 or TRBD2 (5 bases each). V was shortened by 6 bases and J by 2 bases, with 13 bases between the two germline ends. The CDR3 sequence is 14 residues long. In DNA form, the CDR3 reads TGTGCCAGCAGCACCGGGACCACTCAAGAGACCCAGTACTTC. This sequence encodes CASSTGTTQETQYF.

This clonotype was recorded many times. This chain connects TRBV5-6 to TRBJ2-1; 10 bases match TRBD1. The length of the CDR3 is 15 residues. In germline, CDR1 is SGHDT, CDR2 YYEEEE. J lost 12 bases, V lost 2 bases, and 11 bases had no gene match. The CDR3 DNA follows: TGTGCCAGCAGCTTTTGGGACAGGGGTGAAATCGGGCAGTTCTTC. It specifies CASSFWDRGEIGQFF.

This clonotype has a count of ten or more. The chain employs TRBV5-6 and TRBJ2-1; the match to TRBD2 covers 9 bases. The CDR3 consists of 14 residues. Germline CDR1 SGHDT, CDR2 YYEEEE. J gave up 9 bases and V 5 bases, and 9 bases lay outside the gene matches. Written as DNA, the CDR3 is TGTGCCAGCAGTGGGACTAGCCCAATGAGTGAGCAGTTCTTC. This gives the protein CASSGTSPMSEQFF. The full variable domain, rest sourced from reference TRBV5-6 and TRBJ2-1, is DAGVTQSPTHLIKTRGQQVTLRCSPKSGHDTVSWYQQALGQGPQFIFQYYEEEERQRGNFPDRFSGHQFPNYSSELNVNALLLGDSALYLCASSGTSPMSEQFFGPGTRLTVL.

In regard to this clonotype: This may stem from a read error, because a much larger clone lies one nucleotide away. The J gene is TRBJ2-1, the V gene TRBV7-2; 9 bases map to TRBD2. The CDR3 loop spans 16 amino acids. The V gene's germline CDR1 is SGHTA and CDR2 FQGNSA. The V and J ends lost 4 bases and 6 bases, in that order; junction bases with no gene match: 10. As DNA, the CDR3 is TGTGCCAGCAGCTCCGCGGGGGGGGCCCTTTTCAATGAGCAGTTCTTC. Protein product: CASSSAGGALFNEQFF.

This clonotype was counted at least ten times. This chain joins TRBV25-1 and TRBJ1-1; 10 bases agree with TRBD1. The CDR3 has 16 amino acids. V lost 6 bases to trimming and J lost 1 base; unmatched junction nucleotides: 8. Germline V lookup: CDR1 MGHDK, CDR2 SYGVNS. The CDR3 DNA is TGTGCCAGCAGGCCGGGACAGGGGTTTTGGAACACTGAAGCTTTCTTT. Amino acid sequence: CASRPGQGFWNTEAFF.

This clonotype showed up many times. This chain uses TRBV18 with TRBJ1-4; no reliable D call. This CDR3 is 18 amino acids long. V gave up 4 bases and J gave up 1 base, with 19 bases separating them. Per the germline V gene, CDR1 is KGHSH and CDR2 is LQKENI. The CDR3 DNA sequence: TGTGCCAGCTCACTGGGTACGGTAGTTGGGCGAACTAATGAAAAACTGTTTTTT. This gives the protein CASSLGTVVGRTNEKLFF.

This clonotype was seen ten or more times. V and J are TRBV12-3 or TRBV12-4 and TRBJ2-1; no firm D call. The V and J ends lost 2 bases and 6 bases respectively, with 14 bases between them. The CDR3 sequence is 15 residues long. CDR3 amino acids: CASSLTPGIPNEQFF. The CDR3 region has the DNA TGTGCCAGCAGTTTAACGCCGGGTATCCCCAATGAGCAGTTCTTC.

V usage is TRBV5-1 and J usage is TRBJ2-5; D is possibly TRBD1 or TRBD2 (5 bases each). Germline V gives CDR1 SGHRS, CDR2 YFSETQ. Trimming removed 4 bases at V and 5 bases at J, with 12 bases between. The CDR3 has 13 amino acids. CDR3: CASSPQGRETQYF. The CDR3 nucleotides are TGCGCCAGCAGCCCCCAGGGACGGGAGACCCAGTACTTC.

This clonotype showed up many times. This chain joins TRBV20-1 and TRBJ2-5; D uncertain. Germline CDR1 DFQATT, CDR2 SNEGSKA (reference sequence). The CDR3 contains 13 residues. V lost 3 bases, J lost 4 bases, and 12 bases lay in between. For the CDR3, the DNA is TGCAGTGCTAGTTTGGCAATGGGAGAGACCCAGTACTTC. Its protein product is CSASLAMGETQYF.

This clonotype was counted at least ten times. The chain recombines TRBV15 with TRBJ2-3, with D tentatively TRBD1 (7 bases). V lost 0 bases, J lost 4 bases, and 11 bases lay in between. CDR3 length: 15 residues. The germline CDR1 and CDR2 sequences are LNHNV and YYDKDF (reference sequence). The CDR3 nucleotides are TGTGCCACCAGCAGAGAGGGCAGGGGGGCAGATACGCAGTATTTT. This translates into CATSREGRGADTQYF. Supplemented by reference TRBV15 and TRBJ2-3, the full variable domain reads DAMVIQNPRYQVTQFGKPVTLSCSQTLNHNVMYWYQQKSSQAPKLLFHYYDKDFNNEADTPDNFQSRRPNTSFCFLDIRSPGLGDTAMYLCATSREGRGADTQYFGPGTRLTVL.

This clonotype was seen at least ten times. The genes are TRBV11-2 and TRBJ1-1; unclear D gene. The CDR3 is 14 amino acids. The V and J ends lost 1 base and 0 bases respectively, with 6 bases between them. CDR1 is SGHAT, CDR2 FQNNGV, per germline. Here the CDR3 reads CASSLVRLNTEAFF. DNA of the CDR3: TGTGCCAGCAGCTTAGTTAGGTTGAACACTGAAGCTTTCTTT.